This TCR beta chain originates from a study of T cell responses to AZD1222 COVID-19 vaccine. Study details: Analyses pooled second doses at about 4 or about 12 weeks.

Findings of the study overall: Two AZD1222 doses significantly raised spike-specific TCR breadth and depth over controls. Sampling that yielded the repertoires occurred only after the peak T cell response.

Clones were sequenced by immunoSEQ multiplex PCR, and TCRdb holds only the in-frame ones, with some missing. The repertoire holds approximately 170,000 clones, with 80% to 95% as singletons. About this clone: Its antigen remains unknown.

The germline gives CDR1 KGHSH, CDR2 LQKENI. The V gene lost 4 bases and the J gene lost 3 bases, with 9 bases spanning the gap. The CDR3 length is 13 residues. This specimen was peripheral blood, taken on day 0 of AZD1222 vaccination. The chain is built from TRBV18 and TRBJ1-2; D is possibly TRBD1 (6 bases). This TCR was recovered from an adult in good health. The CDR3 bases are TGTGCCAGCTCACTCGCAGGGGACTATGGCTACACCTTC. It codes for CASSLAGDYGYTF.